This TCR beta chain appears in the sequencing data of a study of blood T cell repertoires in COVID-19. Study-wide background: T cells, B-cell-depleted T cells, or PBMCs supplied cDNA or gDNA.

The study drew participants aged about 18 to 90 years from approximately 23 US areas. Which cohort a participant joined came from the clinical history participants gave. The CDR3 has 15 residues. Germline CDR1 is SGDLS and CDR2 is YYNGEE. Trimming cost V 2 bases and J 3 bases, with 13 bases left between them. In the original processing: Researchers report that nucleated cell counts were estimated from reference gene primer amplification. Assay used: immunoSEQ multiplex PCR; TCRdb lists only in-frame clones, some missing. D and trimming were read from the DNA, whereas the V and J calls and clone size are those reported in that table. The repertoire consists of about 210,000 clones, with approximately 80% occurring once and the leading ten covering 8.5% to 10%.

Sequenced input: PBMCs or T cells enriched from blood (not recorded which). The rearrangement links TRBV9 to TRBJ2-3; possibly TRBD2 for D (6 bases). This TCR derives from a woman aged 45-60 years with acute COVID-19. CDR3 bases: TGTGCCAGCAGCGTTGGTCCGGAGGGGACAGATACGCAGTATTTT. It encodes CASSVGPEGTDTQYF.